This entry is about one TCR beta chain. Many counts were recorded for this clonotype. Its binding antigen is unknown. Base qualities are not at hand, and no much larger clone is one base apart. Reading the germline V gene (reference sequence) gives CDR1 DFQATT and CDR2 SNEGSKA. The CDR3 has 12 amino acids, counting the end cysteine and phenylalanine. Only the CDR3 DNA is retained, 36 bases long and in frame from the first base. A distance of 11 bases separates the germline ends of V and J, which lose 6 bases and 2 bases respectively. The data are from a study of Graves' ophthalmopathy and Graves' hyperthyroidism (dated by TCRdb to between 2018 and 2020). Some background on the complete study: Peripheral blood was collected at initial diagnosis, prior to any treatment. TCR beta repertoire signatures were used to distinguish Graves' ophthalmopathy from Graves' hyperthyroidism and to predict progression to ophthalmopathy. In total, under 150 blood samples were TCR-sequenced: around 42 ophthalmopathy, approximately 75 hyperthyroidism and approximately 17 hyperthyroidism-to-ophthalmopathy patients. A discovery set of 90 to 100 patients (around 44 ophthalmopathy, about 55 stable hyperthyroidism) was enrolled to explore V-J signatures distinguishing ophthalmopathy from hyperthyroidism. The independent validation cohort included around 19 hyperthyroidism patients plus 17 patients who later progressed from hyperthyroidism to ophthalmopathy. In roughly six hyperthyroidism patients, the T-cell repertoire of thyroid tissue was compared with the T-cell repertoire of blood. Following sampling, methimazole starting at 30 mg daily was administered to hyperthyroidism patients, and high-dose intravenous methylprednisolone was administered to ophthalmopathy patients. For training and testing, the roughly 100 patients in the discovery cohort were randomly divided in a 7:3 ratio. What the authors observed across the whole study: In cross-validation, the 13-signature model distinguished ophthalmopathy from stable hyperthyroidism with about 88% sensitivity and around 81% specificity, and in the test set the corresponding values were approximately 80% and 75%. Most expanded thyroid clonotypes with a frequency above 0.001 also appeared in blood, which suggests that blood repertoires may reflect the immune response in the thyroid. In validation, the model predicted ophthalmopathy progression with nearly 71% sensitivity and around 72% specificity; roughly 11 predicted patients were CT-confirmed with GO in a median of approximately 6.2 months. Sample size was not statistically predetermined, and group allocation was not concealed from the investigators.

The ophthalmopathy patients had moderately to severely active disease, with a Clinical Activity Score of 3 or higher, a NOSPECS grade of 4 or higher, and a disease duration of less than 3 months. Patients with other autoimmune diseases, uncontrolled infections, pregnancy or lactation were excluded. Clinical symptoms, serum thyroxine, TRAb, thyroid ultrasound and orbital computed tomography were used for diagnosis. PBMCs were isolated from about 10 ml of fresh peripheral blood by Ficoll-Paque density gradient centrifugation. Total RNA was extracted using Trizol reagent, and RNA quality was checked on an Agilent 2100 Bioanalyzer. TCR beta CDR3 regions were amplified from RNA transcripts for repertoire sequencing. A first-round RT-PCR used HTBI primers with the Qiagen OneStep RT-PCR kit, followed by a second-round multiplex PCR, size selection and purification. Libraries were sequenced on an Illumina HiSeq2000 using paired-end 100 bp reads. Per the original workflow: SOAPnuke was used to process the reads, throwing out any read that had adapters, had uncalled bases, had a mean Phred below 15, or lacked an exact constant-primer or identifier match. High-quality paired reads were merged with COPE v1.2.5. Clonotypes were defined as unique nucleotide sequences and were aligned to IMGT TRB V, D and J references using MiTCR v1.1. The analysis was limited to V-J combinations with a frequency above 0.0001, which together covered 99.2% of the repertoires. For each V-J combination, a TCR clonal expansion and chaos score was defined as F50 clonal expansion divided by the chaos observed in the TCRdist matrix. Welch's t-statistics and random forest were used to reduce features to about 13 V-J combinations, which were fed into a naive Bayes classifier. Thyroid-blood repertoire similarity was quantified with the Morisita-Horn index. TCRdb redid the processing of the public reads, applying fastp at Q25 and MiXCR, and retained in-frame beta chains. Merged by CDR3 protein, the rows form single entries marked with the most common genes and DNA. TCRdb, not the original authors, processed these V and J calls. This sample gives almost 400,000 distinct CDR3 sequences in total; around 16% of them show up just once. The ten largest clones take up about 1.4% of the sample.

The rearranged chain carries TRBV20-1 and TRBJ2-7; no D gene can be assigned with confidence. The sample taken for sequencing was peripheral blood. The origin of this receptor is a woman between 18 and 29 years old with Graves' ophthalmopathy. Donor details come from another sample of the same person, matched by shared clones. The CDR3 sequence is CSAPKPPYEQYF. The sequence in DNA is TGCAGTGCCCCAAAGCCCCCCTACGAGCAGTACTTC.